The 3 T cell receptor beta chains reported below all come from one sample, sequenced in a study of shared clonotypes between healthy human individuals. Method: immunoSEQ multiplex PCR; TCRdb's copy keeps in-frame clones and lacks some. The table records millions of clones, about 95% of them present only once. CD45RO negativity and positive selection for CCR7 defined naive CD8 cells, a population that excluded terminally differentiated effector memory CD45RA+ cells. Sequencing was done on a sample of naive CD8+ T cells sorted from blood. The source is a young man in good health.

J is TRBJ2-3 and V is TRBV19, with 15 bases identical to TRBD2. V gave up 5 bases and J gave up 2 bases; unmatched junction bases: 8. The CDR3 spans 18 residues. Germline-derived CDR1 and CDR2 are LNHDA and SQIVND (reference sequence). The CDR3 nucleotides read TGTGCCAGTAGTGAAGGACTAGCGGGGGGGCTGTACACAGATACGCAGTATTTT. Translating it yields CASSEGLAGGLYTDTQYF.

J is TRBJ2-3 and V is TRBV5-4; 11 bases are a match to TRBD2. J lost 2 bases, V lost 2 bases, and 10 bases had no gene match. CDR1 is SGHNT, CDR2 YYREEE, per germline (reference sequence). The CDR3 runs 18 residues. The CDR3 DNA is TGTGCCAGCAGCTTAGACCCGGGACTAGCGGCCTACACAGATACGCAGTATTTT. It is translated as CASSLDPGLAAYTDTQYF. Full variable domain (remainder filled in from reference TRBV5-4 and TRBJ2-3): ETGVTQSPTHLIKTRGQQVTLRCSSQSGHNTVSWYQQALGQGPQFIFQYYREEENGRGNFPPRFSGLQFPNYSSELNVNALELDDSALYLCASSLDPGLAAYTDTQYFGPGTRLTVL.

With respect to this clone: Other DNA variants within this sample encode the same CDR3. The gene calls are TRBV27 and TRBJ1-5; 9 bases line up with TRBD1. The CDR3 totals 14 residues. The trim removed 6 bases at V and 7 bases at J, leaving 7 bases unmatched. Germline CDR1 MNHEY, CDR2 SMNVEV (reference sequence). In DNA, the CDR3 is TGTGCCAGCAGCCTAACAGGGGGCGGACAGCCCCAGCATTTT. Its protein is CASSLTGGGQPQHF.